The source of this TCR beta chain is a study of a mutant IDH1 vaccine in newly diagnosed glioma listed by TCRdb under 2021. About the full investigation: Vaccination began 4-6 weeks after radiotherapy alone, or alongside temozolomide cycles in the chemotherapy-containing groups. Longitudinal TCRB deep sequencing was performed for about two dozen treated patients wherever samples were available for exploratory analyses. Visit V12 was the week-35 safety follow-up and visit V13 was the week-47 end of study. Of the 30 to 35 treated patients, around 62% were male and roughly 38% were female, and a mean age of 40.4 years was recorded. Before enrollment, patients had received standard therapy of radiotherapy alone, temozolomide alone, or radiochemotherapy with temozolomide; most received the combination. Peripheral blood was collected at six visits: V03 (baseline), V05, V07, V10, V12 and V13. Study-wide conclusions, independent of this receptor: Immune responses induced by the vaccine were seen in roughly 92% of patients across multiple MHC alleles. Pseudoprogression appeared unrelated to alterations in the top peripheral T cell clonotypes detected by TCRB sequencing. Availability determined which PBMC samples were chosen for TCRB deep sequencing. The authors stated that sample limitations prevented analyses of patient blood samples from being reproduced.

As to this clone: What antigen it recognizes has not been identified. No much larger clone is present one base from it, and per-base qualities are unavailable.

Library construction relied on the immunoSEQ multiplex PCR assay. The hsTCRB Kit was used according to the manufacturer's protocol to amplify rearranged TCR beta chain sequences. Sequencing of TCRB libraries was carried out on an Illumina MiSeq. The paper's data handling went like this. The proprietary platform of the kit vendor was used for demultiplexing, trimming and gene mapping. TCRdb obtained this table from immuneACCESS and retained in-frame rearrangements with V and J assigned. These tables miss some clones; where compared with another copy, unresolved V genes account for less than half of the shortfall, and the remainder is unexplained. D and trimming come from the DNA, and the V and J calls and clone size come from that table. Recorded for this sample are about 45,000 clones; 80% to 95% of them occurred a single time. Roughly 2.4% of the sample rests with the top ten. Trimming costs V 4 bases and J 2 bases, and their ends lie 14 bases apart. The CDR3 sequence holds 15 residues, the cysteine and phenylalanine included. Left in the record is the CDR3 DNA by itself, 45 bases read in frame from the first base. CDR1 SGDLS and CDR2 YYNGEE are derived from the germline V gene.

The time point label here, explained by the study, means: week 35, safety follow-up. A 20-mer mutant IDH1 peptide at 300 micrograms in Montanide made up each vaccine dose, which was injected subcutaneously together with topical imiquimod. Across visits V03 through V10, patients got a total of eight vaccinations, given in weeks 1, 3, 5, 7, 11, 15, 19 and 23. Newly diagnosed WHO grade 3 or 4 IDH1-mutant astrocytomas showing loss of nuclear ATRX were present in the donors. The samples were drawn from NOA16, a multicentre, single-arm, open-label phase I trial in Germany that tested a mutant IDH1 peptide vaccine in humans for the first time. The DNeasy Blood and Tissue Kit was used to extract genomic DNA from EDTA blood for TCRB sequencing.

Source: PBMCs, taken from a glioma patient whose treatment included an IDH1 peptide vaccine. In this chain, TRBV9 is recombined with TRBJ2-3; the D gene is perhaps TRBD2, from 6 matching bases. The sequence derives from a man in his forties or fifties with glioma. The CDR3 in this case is CASSPRRDPTDTQYF. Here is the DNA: TGTGCCAGCAGCCCCCGGCGGGATCCCACAGATACGCAGTATTTT.